This section outlines one T cell receptor (beta chain) sequence together with its context. These data are taken from a study of patients and donors after allogeneic stem cell transplantation. MiXCR, applied by TCRdb to the RT-PCR reads, yields one record per CDR3 protein. The sample includes under 200,000 distinct CDR3 sequences, approximately 30% of them seen just once. CDR1 and CDR2 (germline): MNHEY, SMNVEV (reference sequence). The CDR3 is 14 residues long. Trimming at V came to 0 bases and at J to 6 bases, leaving 2 bases not matched to a gene. Sequences were obtained from blood, either unsorted or a sorted T cell fraction (not recorded which). The chain recombines TRBV27 with TRBJ1-3; 7 positions match TRBD1. This TCR was sampled from a human donor who was either an allogeneic HSCT recipient or a stem cell or donor lymphocyte infusion donor (not recorded which). It is not recorded whose cells these are; they may come from a transplant donor. CDR3: CASSLSGGVNTIYF. The CDR3 bases are TGTGCCAGCAGTTTATCAGGGGGCGTAAACACCATATATTTT.